This paragraph reports one TCR beta chain. This sample was taken from a study of regulatory T cells in long-lasting Graves disease. Time point: newly diagnosed GD, antithyroid drugs for less than 3 months. RNA extracted from PBMCs served as the sequencing template. iRepertoire HTBI primers and Arm-PCR of CDR3 regions built TCR beta libraries. TCRdb re-called the multiplex PCR reads with MiXCR, one entry per CDR3 protein. The sample has 250,000 or so distinct CDR3 sequences; 20% to 25% are singletons. Germline loops: CDR1 SGHTA, CDR2 FQGTGA. V lost 3 bases, J lost 3 bases, and 2 bases stayed unmatched. The CDR3 runs to 15 residues.

This TCR derives from a female donor with Graves disease. Material: peripheral blood mononuclear cells (PBMCs), obtained at new diagnosis, from a patient treated with antithyroid drugs. The J gene is TRBJ2-2, the V gene TRBV7-3; 9 bases agree with TRBD2. As DNA, the CDR3 is TGTGCCAGCAGCTTTCTAGCGGGGCACACCGGGGAGCTGTTTTTT. It codes for CASSFLAGHTGELFF.